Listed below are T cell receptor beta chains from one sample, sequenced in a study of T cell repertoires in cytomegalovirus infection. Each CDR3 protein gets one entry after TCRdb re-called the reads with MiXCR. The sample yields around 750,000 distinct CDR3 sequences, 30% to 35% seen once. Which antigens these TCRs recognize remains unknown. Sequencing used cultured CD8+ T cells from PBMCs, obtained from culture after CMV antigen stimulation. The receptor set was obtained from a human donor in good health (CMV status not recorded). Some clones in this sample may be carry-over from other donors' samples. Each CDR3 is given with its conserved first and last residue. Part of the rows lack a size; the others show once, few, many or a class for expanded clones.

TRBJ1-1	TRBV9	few	CASSVGGGKNTEAFF
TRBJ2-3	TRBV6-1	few	CASSELDTGVSTDTQYF
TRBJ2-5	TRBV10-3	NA	CAISEQGYGETQYF
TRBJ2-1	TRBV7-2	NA	CASSTLVGQGEEQFF
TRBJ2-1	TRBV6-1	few	CASNGGSSYNEQFF
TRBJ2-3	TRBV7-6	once	CASSLRTGGGWDTQYF
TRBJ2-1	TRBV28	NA	CASSVPIGGSYNEQFF
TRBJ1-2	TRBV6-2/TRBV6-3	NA	CAAVRGLGYGYTF
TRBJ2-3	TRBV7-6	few	CASSLEHTDTQYF
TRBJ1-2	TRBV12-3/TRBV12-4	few	CASSLEAVGGYTF
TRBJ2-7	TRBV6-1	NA	CASKLVWVSYEQYF
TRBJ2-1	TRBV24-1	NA	CATSDPGTATYNEQFF
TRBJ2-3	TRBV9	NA	CASSGGGQSTDTQYF
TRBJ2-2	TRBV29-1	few	CSVEPSDRNTGELFF
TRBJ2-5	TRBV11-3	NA	CASSLGGGGLQETQYF
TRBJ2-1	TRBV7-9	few	CASSFGASEQFF
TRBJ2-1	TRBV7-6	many	CASSLLRLGTGDNEQFF
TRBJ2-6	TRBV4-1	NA	CANSPPSGANVLTF
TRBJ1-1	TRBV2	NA	CASSVRGWLTFF
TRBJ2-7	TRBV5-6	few	CASSRRDRGYEQYF
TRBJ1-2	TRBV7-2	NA	CASSLGGLGGGYTF
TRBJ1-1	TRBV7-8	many	CASSLSGTGGRYTEAFF
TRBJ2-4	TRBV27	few	CASSPEFHIAKNIQYF
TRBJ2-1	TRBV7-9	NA	CASSLARDRGQMFF
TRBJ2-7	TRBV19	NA	CASKVGTNSYEQYF
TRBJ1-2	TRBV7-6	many	CASSFKGGVYTF
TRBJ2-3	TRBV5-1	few	CASSLMDRLATDTQYF
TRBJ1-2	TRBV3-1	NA	CASRLRAETGDGYTF
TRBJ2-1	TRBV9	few	CASSVAIEPREGYEQFF
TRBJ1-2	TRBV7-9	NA	CASSLAQRVYGYTF
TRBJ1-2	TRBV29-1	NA	CSVEGQGESRRGYTF
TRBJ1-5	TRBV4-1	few	CASSQDSILNQPQHF
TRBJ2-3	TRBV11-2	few	CASSSRDIDTDTQYF
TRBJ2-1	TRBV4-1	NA	CASSQASGDLYNEQFF
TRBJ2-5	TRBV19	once	CASRGRAETQYF